The rows below give T cell receptor beta chains drawn from one sample of a study of technical replicates of blood from several donors. Generated by immunoSEQ multiplex PCR, the TCRdb table keeps only in-frame clones and is missing some. The profile shows about 75,000 clones, over 80% of them singletons. Sequencing was performed on T cells isolated from PBMCs. These receptors were obtained from a human donor in good health. Each CDR3 is given with its conserved first and last residue. Fields, in order: CDR3 length, D gene, clone size, J gene, V gene, CDR3 protein, CDR3 DNA. D genes are given only for firm matches. Where a row states a size, it is once, few, many or the class of an expanded clone; other rows omit it.

CDR3 length: 13; D gene: TRBD1; clone size: once; J gene: TRBJ1-2; V gene: TRBV27; CDR3 protein: CASSNGQGDGYTF; CDR3 DNA: TGTGCCAGCAGTAACGGACAGGGTGATGGCTACACCTTC
CDR3 length: 14; D gene: NA; clone size: NA; J gene: TRBJ1-1; V gene: TRBV13; CDR3 protein: CASSSPGQNTEAFF; CDR3 DNA: TGTGCCAGCAGCTCTCCGGGACAGAACACTGAAGCTTTCTTT
CDR3 length: 18; D gene: TRBD2; clone size: NA; J gene: TRBJ2-7; V gene: TRBV7-6; CDR3 protein: CASSPASEGLAGGYEQYF; CDR3 DNA: TGTGCCAGCAGTCCGGCCTCAGAGGGACTAGCGGGAGGTTACGAGCAGTACTTC
CDR3 length: 13; D gene: NA; clone size: NA; J gene: TRBJ2-3; V gene: TRBV18; CDR3 protein: CASSRYGTDTQYF; CDR3 DNA: TGTGCCAGCTCCAGATACGGCACAGATACGCAGTATTTT
CDR3 length: 13; D gene: TRBD1; clone size: once; J gene: TRBJ2-1; V gene: TRBV19; CDR3 protein: CATRDSHYNEQFF; CDR3 DNA: TGTGCCACCCGGGACAGCCACTACAATGAGCAGTTCTTC
CDR3 length: 18; D gene: TRBD1; clone size: NA; J gene: TRBJ1-3; V gene: TRBV5-8; CDR3 protein: CASSYDRVVGFSGNTIYF; CDR3 DNA: TGTGCCAGCAGCTATGACAGGGTTGTGGGATTCTCTGGAAACACCATATATTTT
CDR3 length: 14; D gene: NA; clone size: NA; J gene: TRBJ1-2; V gene: TRBV10-3; CDR3 protein: CAIGVEETNYGYTF; CDR3 DNA: TGTGCCATCGGGGTGGAGGAGACTAACTATGGCTACACCTTC
CDR3 length: 16; D gene: TRBD2; clone size: NA; J gene: TRBJ2-2; V gene: TRBV19; CDR3 protein: CASGGLAGRGTGELFF; CDR3 DNA: TGTGCCAGTGGGGGACTAGCGGGGAGAGGCACCGGGGAGCTGTTTTTT
CDR3 length: 15; D gene: TRBD2; clone size: NA; J gene: TRBJ2-3; V gene: TRBV7-3; CDR3 protein: CASSSQRGRTDTQYF; CDR3 DNA: TGTGCCAGCAGTTCTCAGCGGGGACGCACAGATACGCAGTATTTT
CDR3 length: 12; D gene: TRBD2; clone size: NA; J gene: TRBJ2-2; V gene: TRBV29-1; CDR3 protein: CPGGGATGELFF; CDR3 DNA: TGCCCCGGCGGGGGGGCCACCGGGGAGCTGTTTTTT
CDR3 length: 14; D gene: NA; clone size: NA; J gene: TRBJ1-1; V gene: TRBV6-1; CDR3 protein: CASSVGSSSTEAFF; CDR3 DNA: TGTGCCAGCAGTGTGGGCAGCAGTTCCACTGAAGCTTTCTTT
CDR3 length: 15; D gene: TRBD2; clone size: NA; J gene: TRBJ2-1; V gene: TRBV7-9; CDR3 protein: CASKGLAGYYNEQFF; CDR3 DNA: TGTGCCAGCAAGGGTCTAGCGGGTTACTACAATGAGCAGTTCTTC
CDR3 length: 14; D gene: NA; clone size: NA; J gene: TRBJ1-1; V gene: TRBV29-1; CDR3 protein: CSVGVVQGDTEAFF; CDR3 DNA: TGCAGCGTTGGAGTCGTACAGGGTGACACTGAAGCTTTCTTT
CDR3 length: 15; D gene: TRBD1; clone size: once; J gene: TRBJ2-7; V gene: TRBV6-6; CDR3 protein: CATASRDRVPYEQYF; CDR3 DNA: TGTGCCACCGCCTCCCGGGACAGGGTTCCCTACGAGCAGTACTTC
CDR3 length: 11; D gene: NA; clone size: NA; J gene: TRBJ2-7; V gene: TRBV28; CDR3 protein: CASSTTYEQYF; CDR3 DNA: TGTGCCAGCAGTACTACCTACGAGCAGTACTTC
CDR3 length: 12; D gene: NA; clone size: NA; J gene: TRBJ1-3; V gene: TRBV30; CDR3 protein: CAWSPGGNTIYF; CDR3 DNA: TGTGCCTGGAGTCCAGGTGGAAACACCATATATTTT
CDR3 length: 16; D gene: TRBD2; clone size: NA; J gene: TRBJ2-3; V gene: TRBV7-2; CDR3 protein: CASSLSGGTTSNTQYF; CDR3 DNA: TGTGCCAGCAGCCTTTCAGGTGGGACTACCTCAAATACGCAGTATTTT
CDR3 length: 16; D gene: TRBD2; clone size: NA; J gene: TRBJ2-5; V gene: TRBV11-2; CDR3 protein: CASSLTAGELQETQYF; CDR3 DNA: TGTGCCAGCAGCTTAACAGCGGGAGAGCTACAAGAGACCCAGTACTTC
CDR3 length: 13; D gene: NA; clone size: NA; J gene: TRBJ1-5; V gene: TRBV7-2; CDR3 protein: CASSRQVNQPQHF; CDR3 DNA: TGTGCCAGCAGCAGACAGGTCAATCAGCCCCAGCATTTT
CDR3 length: 12; D gene: NA; clone size: NA; J gene: TRBJ2-5; V gene: TRBV5-4; CDR3 protein: CAISGIQETQYF; CDR3 DNA: TGTGCCATCTCCGGGATCCAAGAGACCCAGTACTTC
CDR3 length: 13; D gene: TRBD1; clone size: NA; J gene: TRBJ1-5; V gene: TRBV19; CDR3 protein: CASSVDRDQPQHF; CDR3 DNA: TGTGCCAGTAGTGTCGACAGGGACCAGCCCCAGCATTTT
CDR3 length: 14; D gene: NA; clone size: NA; J gene: TRBJ1-2; V gene: TRBV5-1; CDR3 protein: CASSFSSADYGYTF; CDR3 DNA: TGCGCCAGCAGCTTTAGTTCGGCGGACTATGGCTACACCTTC
CDR3 length: 16; D gene: TRBD2; clone size: NA; J gene: TRBJ2-1; V gene: TRBV15; CDR3 protein: CATSRERTSAYNEQFF; CDR3 DNA: TGTGCCACCAGCAGAGAACGGACTAGCGCTTACAATGAGCAGTTCTTC
CDR3 length: 16; D gene: NA; clone size: NA; J gene: TRBJ2-1; V gene: TRBV7-3; CDR3 protein: CASSLTAATALNEQFF; CDR3 DNA: TGTGCCAGCAGCTTAACGGCGGCCACGGCGCTCAATGAGCAGTTCTTC
CDR3 length: 18; D gene: TRBD2; clone size: NA; J gene: TRBJ2-7; V gene: TRBV9; CDR3 protein: CASSVGLAGGEGAYEQYF; CDR3 DNA: TGTGCCAGCAGCGTAGGACTAGCGGGAGGCGAGGGGGCCTACGAGCAGTACTTC
CDR3 length: 15; D gene: NA; clone size: NA; J gene: TRBJ2-1; V gene: TRBV19; CDR3 protein: CASTAERSSYNEQFF; CDR3 DNA: TGTGCCAGTACCGCTGAGCGGAGCTCCTACAATGAGCAGTTCTTC
CDR3 length: 14; D gene: TRBD2; clone size: NA; J gene: TRBJ2-7; V gene: TRBV5-1; CDR3 protein: CASNPGTSSYEQYF; CDR3 DNA: TGCGCCAGCAATCCGGGGACTAGCTCCTACGAGCAGTACTTC
CDR3 length: 14; D gene: NA; clone size: NA; J gene: TRBJ2-3; V gene: TRBV27; CDR3 protein: CASSLVRETDTQYF; CDR3 DNA: TGTGCCAGCAGTTTGGTTCGGGAGACAGATACGCAGTATTTT
CDR3 length: 13; D gene: TRBD1; clone size: few; J gene: TRBJ2-1; V gene: TRBV19; CDR3 protein: CASSRDRDDEQFF; CDR3 DNA: TGTGCCAGTAGTAGGGACAGGGACGATGAGCAGTTCTTC
CDR3 length: 16; D gene: TRBD2; clone size: NA; J gene: TRBJ2-2; V gene: TRBV14; CDR3 protein: CASSYRLAGDTGELFF; CDR3 DNA: TGTGCCAGCAGCTATCGACTAGCGGGAGACACCGGGGAGCTGTTTTTT
CDR3 length: 13; D gene: NA; clone size: NA; J gene: TRBJ1-2; V gene: TRBV18; CDR3 protein: CASSPGGSYGYTF; CDR3 DNA: TGTGCCAGCTCACCAGGGGGCAGCTATGGCTACACCTTC
CDR3 length: 12; D gene: TRBD1; clone size: NA; J gene: TRBJ1-2; V gene: TRBV29-1; CDR3 protein: CSVDTGGGGYTF; CDR3 DNA: TGCAGCGTTGATACAGGGGGCGGAGGCTACACCTTC
CDR3 length: 14; D gene: TRBD2; clone size: NA; J gene: TRBJ2-7; V gene: TRBV28; CDR3 protein: CASSLAGEIYEQYF; CDR3 DNA: TGTGCCAGCAGTTTAGCGGGAGAAATATACGAGCAGTACTTC
CDR3 length: 15; D gene: NA; clone size: NA; J gene: TRBJ1-1; V gene: TRBV5-6; CDR3 protein: CASSLEGNMNTEAFF; CDR3 DNA: TGTGCCAGCAGCTTGGAGGGGAACATGAACACTGAAGCTTTCTTT
CDR3 length: 14; D gene: NA; clone size: NA; J gene: TRBJ2-5; V gene: TRBV5-1; CDR3 protein: CASNLSRSQETQYF; CDR3 DNA: TGCGCCAGCAACCTCTCTCGGTCCCAAGAGACCCAGTACTTC
CDR3 length: 16; D gene: TRBD1; clone size: NA; J gene: TRBJ1-2; V gene: TRBV7-8; CDR3 protein: CASSARTGGWMGGYTF; CDR3 DNA: TGTGCCAGCAGCGCCCGGACAGGGGGATGGATGGGTGGCTACACCTTC
CDR3 length: 15; D gene: TRBD2; clone size: NA; J gene: TRBJ2-3; V gene: TRBV2; CDR3 protein: CASSEGTSVTDTQYF; CDR3 DNA: TGTGCCAGCAGTGAGGGGACTAGCGTGACAGATACGCAGTATTTT
CDR3 length: 16; D gene: TRBD1; clone size: NA; J gene: TRBJ2-5; V gene: TRBV28; CDR3 protein: CASSTGGRGISETQYF; CDR3 DNA: TGTGCCAGCAGCACGGGTGGCAGGGGGATTTCTGAGACCCAGTACTTC
CDR3 length: 17; D gene: TRBD1; clone size: NA; J gene: TRBJ1-2; V gene: TRBV28; CDR3 protein: CASRITGTGERAYGYTF; CDR3 DNA: TGTGCCAGCAGAATCACCGGGACAGGGGAGAGGGCCTATGGCTACACCTTC
CDR3 length: 15; D gene: TRBD1; clone size: NA; J gene: TRBJ1-2; V gene: TRBV5-6; CDR3 protein: CASSRPFQGAYGYTF; CDR3 DNA: TGTGCCAGCAGCCGTCCCTTTCAGGGGGCGTATGGCTACACCTTC
CDR3 length: 11; D gene: NA; clone size: once; J gene: TRBJ2-7; V gene: TRBV30; CDR3 protein: CAWSAGDEQYF; CDR3 DNA: TGTGCCTGGAGTGCAGGGGACGAGCAGTACTTC
CDR3 length: 15; D gene: NA; clone size: NA; J gene: TRBJ1-5; V gene: TRBV18; CDR3 protein: CASSPFQGSSQPQHF; CDR3 DNA: TGTGCCAGCTCACCATTTCAGGGAAGCAGTCAGCCCCAGCATTTT
CDR3 length: 9; D gene: NA; clone size: NA; J gene: TRBJ1-2; V gene: TRBV28; CDR3 protein: CASTVGYTF; CDR3 DNA: TGTGCCAGCACAGTTGGCTACACCTTC
CDR3 length: 16; D gene: TRBD2; clone size: NA; J gene: TRBJ2-3; V gene: TRBV11-3; CDR3 protein: CASSLMREGYTDTQYF; CDR3 DNA: TGTGCCAGCAGCTTAATGCGGGAGGGGTACACAGATACGCAGTATTTT
CDR3 length: 14; D gene: TRBD2; clone size: few; J gene: TRBJ2-7; V gene: TRBV5-1; CDR3 protein: CASQTSGSQSEQYF; CDR3 DNA: TGCGCCAGCCAGACTAGCGGGAGTCAGAGCGAGCAGTACTTC
CDR3 length: 15; D gene: NA; clone size: NA; J gene: TRBJ1-2; V gene: TRBV5-5; CDR3 protein: CASSLGLGGGYGYTF; CDR3 DNA: TGTGCCAGCAGCTTGGGGCTGGGGGGGGGCTATGGCTACACCTTC
CDR3 length: 16; D gene: NA; clone size: NA; J gene: TRBJ1-1; V gene: TRBV18; CDR3 protein: CASSPLREPRTSEAFF; CDR3 DNA: TGTGCCAGCTCACCACTGAGAGAACCCCGAACCTCTGAAGCTTTCTTT
CDR3 length: 16; D gene: TRBD1; clone size: NA; J gene: TRBJ2-3; V gene: TRBV29-1; CDR3 protein: CSVEGGQDATTDTQYF; CDR3 DNA: TGCAGCGTTGAGGGGGGACAGGACGCCACCACAGATACGCAGTATTTT
CDR3 length: 17; D gene: NA; clone size: NA; J gene: TRBJ1-1; V gene: TRBV30; CDR3 protein: CAWRTQGIIVMNTEAFF; CDR3 DNA: TGTGCCTGGAGAACGCAGGGTATTATTGTCATGAACACTGAAGCTTTCTTT
CDR3 length: 15; D gene: TRBD2; clone size: NA; J gene: TRBJ2-7; V gene: TRBV7-6; CDR3 protein: CASSYLAGGPYEQYF; CDR3 DNA: TGTGCCAGCAGCTACTTAGCGGGAGGGCCCTACGAGCAGTACTTC
CDR3 length: 14; D gene: NA; clone size: NA; J gene: TRBJ1-4; V gene: TRBV4-1; CDR3 protein: CASSQESRVEKLFF; CDR3 DNA: TGCGCCAGCAGCCAAGAGTCGCGGGTTGAAAAACTGTTTTTT
CDR3 length: 15; D gene: TRBD2; clone size: NA; J gene: TRBJ2-3; V gene: TRBV6-1; CDR3 protein: CASSLTGREPDTQYF; CDR3 DNA: TGTGCCAGCAGTCTAACTGGGCGGGAGCCAGATACGCAGTATTTT
CDR3 length: 15; D gene: NA; clone size: NA; J gene: TRBJ2-2; V gene: TRBV6-5; CDR3 protein: CASSPRGTDTGELFF; CDR3 DNA: TGTGCCAGCAGCCCCCGGGGGACGGACACCGGGGAGCTGTTTTTT
CDR3 length: 17; D gene: TRBD2; clone size: NA; J gene: TRBJ2-1; V gene: TRBV30; CDR3 protein: CAWSVGTSLAGRNEQFF; CDR3 DNA: TGTGCCTGGAGTGTAGGGACTAGCTTGGCCGGCCGCAATGAGCAGTTCTTC
CDR3 length: 15; D gene: NA; clone size: NA; J gene: TRBJ2-7; V gene: TRBV21-1; CDR3 protein: CASSPGLAGFYEQYF; CDR3 DNA: TGTGCCAGCAGCCCGGGACTAGCGGGATTCTACGAGCAGTACTTC
CDR3 length: 17; D gene: TRBD1; clone size: once; J gene: TRBJ1-3; V gene: TRBV4-1; CDR3 protein: CASSQGRQGAYGNTIYF; CDR3 DNA: TGCGCCAGCAGCCAGGGCCGACAGGGAGCGTATGGAAACACCATATATTTT
CDR3 length: 13; D gene: TRBD1; clone size: NA; J gene: TRBJ2-7; V gene: TRBV29-1; CDR3 protein: CSVDSDRGYEQYF; CDR3 DNA: TGCAGCGTTGATTCTGACAGGGGGTACGAGCAGTACTTC
CDR3 length: 18; D gene: TRBD2; clone size: NA; J gene: TRBJ2-7; V gene: TRBV7-2; CDR3 protein: CASSLVTSGRSAFYEQYF; CDR3 DNA: TGTGCCAGCAGCTTAGTGACTAGCGGGAGATCAGCCTTCTACGAGCAGTACTTC
CDR3 length: 18; D gene: TRBD1; clone size: NA; J gene: TRBJ2-3; V gene: TRBV7-9; CDR3 protein: CASSLGGGNDRITDTQYF; CDR3 DNA: TGTGCCAGCAGCTTAGGAGGGGGCAATGACCGGATCACAGATACGCAGTATTTT
CDR3 length: 13; D gene: TRBD1; clone size: NA; J gene: TRBJ1-2; V gene: TRBV27; CDR3 protein: CASSLESGGGYTF; CDR3 DNA: TGTGCCAGCAGTCTCGAGTCAGGGGGAGGCTACACCTTC